These 27 T cell receptor beta chains share one sample of origin, sequenced in a study of T cells in localized non-small cell lung cancer (dated by TCRdb to about 2020). To prepare the library, the immunoSEQ multiplex PCR assay was applied. Drawn from immuneACCESS, this table holds only the in-frame rearrangements with V and J called that TCRdb kept. Clones are partly lost; checked studies trace under half to an unresolved V gene and leave the rest unexplained. The sample table records roughly 2,500 clones; around 20% of these occur just once. The ten top clones hold 15% to 20% of the sample. The input for sequencing was lung tumor tissue, taken before any cancer treatment. The receptors shown here come from a male donor at least 60 years old with stage I lung adenocarcinoma.

The CDR3 bases are TGTGCCAGCAGTTTACTCGATTCGGGAGGGCCGGGGAATGAGCAGTTCTTC. Its translation: CASSLLDSGGPGNEQFF. The V call is TRBV28, the J call TRBJ2-1, with 8 bases matching TRBD2. The CDR3 runs to 17 residues. CDR1 MDHEN and CDR2 SYDVKM come from the germline V gene. Trimming cost V 2 bases and J 7 bases; bases outside gene matches: 13.

This chain connects TRBV14 to TRBJ2-1; no clear D gene. With 2 bases removed from V and 4 bases from J, the gap between germline ends came to 12 bases. Germline V lookup: CDR1 SGHDN, CDR2 FVKESK. The CDR3 is 15 residues long. The CDR3 DNA reads TGTGCCAGCAGCCAATCCATCGGAGAGTACAATGAGCAGTTCTTC. It codes for CASSQSIGEYNEQFF.

This clone came up a few times. The chain joins TRBV6-8 to TRBJ2-1; 10 bases are a match to TRBD1. The junction had 10 bases not matched to a gene; V was cut back by 6 bases and J by 8 bases. This CDR3 has 15 residues. Looked up from germline, CDR1 is MNHGY and CDR2 is SAAAGT. CDR3 nucleotides: TGTGCCAGCAGGGGGACAGGGGATTTCACGGATGAGCAGTTCTTC. It specifies CASRGTGDFTDEQFF.

The chain uses TRBV19 and TRBJ1-2; a weak D match, TRBD1 (5 bases). V gave up 3 bases and J gave up 4 bases, with 9 bases separating them. CDR1 is LNHDA, CDR2 SQIVND, per germline (reference sequence). This CDR3 is 13 amino acids long. The CDR3 nucleotides read TGTGCCAGTAGTATCGGGCAGGGCTATGGCTACACCTTC. This gives the protein CASSIGQGYGYTF.

By proportion, this clone is medium-sized. The CDR3 region has the DNA TGTGCCAGCAGCCAGCAAGGGGACCTTCCTGGAAACACCATATATTTT. It yields the protein CASSQQGDLPGNTIYF. V gene TRBV11-3 combines with J gene TRBJ1-3, with a tentative D call TRBD1 (5 bases). This CDR3 spans 16 amino acids. Germline CDR1 reads SGHNT; CDR2 reads YENEEA. V gave up 5 bases and J gave up 2 bases, with 16 bases separating them.

The chain has TRBV15 and TRBJ2-5; TRBD2 matches 11 bases. V dropped 4 bases and J dropped 3; count of bases not matched to a gene: 4. The CDR3 spans 15 residues. CDR1 is LNHNV and CDR2 is YYDKDF in the germline V gene (reference sequence). This chain's CDR3 is CATSKLLAGEETQYF. The CDR3, as DNA: TGTGCCACCAGCAAGCTACTAGCGGGAGAAGAGACCCAGTACTTC.

This clone was observed a few times. The V call is TRBV11-3, the J call TRBJ2-1; D might be TRBD2 (6 bases). Germline V gene data show CDR1 as SGHNT and CDR2 as YENEEA. The CDR3 length is 15 residues. V was pared by 4 bases and J by 10 bases, with 20 bases between. CDR3 sequence reads: CASSSGGRGATEQFF. CDR3 sequence (DNA): TGTGCCAGCAGCTCCGGTGGGCGCGGGGCAACAGAGCAGTTCTTC.

A few counts support this clone. The chain has TRBV18 and TRBJ2-7; the D gene is possibly TRBD2 (5 bases). The V end was cut by 2 bases, the J end by 2 bases, with 7 bases between. Germline CDR1 KGHSH, CDR2 LQKENI. The CDR3 is 13 amino acids. CDR3 in DNA: TGTGCCAGCTCACCAACCGGGACCTACGAGCAGTACTTC. This translates into CASSPTGTYEQYF.

The chain links TRBV30 to TRBJ1-5; a possible D gene is TRBD1 (6 bases). Trimming stripped 0 bases from V and 5 bases from J, with 14 bases between. The CDR3 is made up of 15 amino acids. Per the germline V gene, CDR1 is GTSNPN and CDR2 is SVGIG (reference sequence). For the CDR3, the DNA is TGTGCCTGGAGTGTTCCCCGGGGGGGCGATCAGCCCCAGCATTTT. Residues: CAWSVPRGGDQPQHF.

This clone is medium-sized. V and J are TRBV28 and TRBJ2-7, with TRBD2 identical over 10 bases. The germline V gene has CDR1 MDHEN and CDR2 SYDVKM. This CDR3 has 14 residues. The CDR3: CASSDLTSGKVDFV. The CDR3 nucleotides read TGTGCCAGCAGTGACCTCACTAGCGGGAAGGTGGATTTCGTC.

The chain couples TRBV11-3 to TRBJ1-6; 9 bases agree with TRBD1. Germline assignment: CDR1 SGHNT and CDR2 YENEEA. J was trimmed by 9 bases and V by 2 bases; bases with no gene match: 11. This CDR3 comprises 17 residues. CDR3 in DNA: TGTGCCAGCAGCTTATATATACCGGGACAGGGTGGTTCACCCCTCCACTTT. This sequence encodes CASSLYIPGQGGSPLHF.

The sample holds a few counts of this clone. CDR3 sequence reads: CASSLGTSGRRNEQFF. The DNA of the CDR3 is TGTGCCAGCAGCTTAGGGACTAGCGGGAGGCGCAATGAGCAGTTCTTC. The V call is TRBV11-3, the J call TRBJ2-1; TRBD2 matches 14 bases. The ends lost 1 base at V and 6 bases at J; junction bases unmatched: 2. The CDR3 has 16 residues. CDR1 SGHNT and CDR2 YENEEA come from the germline V gene. Looking up the rest from reference TRBV11-3 and TRBJ2-1 gives the full variable domain: EAGVVQSPRYKIIEKKQPVAFWCNPISGHNTLYWYLQNLGQGPELLIRYENEEAVDDSQLPKDRFSAERLKGVDSTLKIQPAELGDSAVYLCASSLGTSGRRNEQFFGPGTRLTVL.

This rearrangement joins TRBV30 to TRBJ2-2; 10 bases are shared with TRBD2. The CDR3 consists of 15 residues. CDR1 GTSNPN and CDR2 SVGIG come from the germline V gene (reference sequence). V was pared by 3 bases and J by 4 bases, with 5 bases of the junction left unmatched. The CDR3 nucleotides read TGTGCCTGGAGCCGACTAGCGGGTCTCACCGGGGAGCTGTTTTTT. Amino acids: CAWSRLAGLTGELFF.

This clone has a count of ten or more. This chain joins TRBV11-3 and TRBJ2-1; TRBD1 aligns across 8 bases. The V gene's germline CDR1 is SGHNT and CDR2 YENEEA. After removal of 5 bases from V and 7 bases from J, the junction contained 7 bases not matched to a gene. The CDR3 spans 14 residues. CDR3 sequence (DNA): TGTGCCAGCAGCCCACGACAGGGGCGAAATGAGCAGTTCTTC. Translating it yields CASSPRQGRNEQFF.

This clone occurred a few times. The gene calls are TRBV11-3 and TRBJ1-4; 7 bases line up with TRBD1. Trimming removed 3 bases from V and 8 bases from J; junction bases left unmatched: 9. CDR3 length: 15 amino acids. CDR1 is SGHNT, CDR2 YENEEA, per germline. The CDR3 protein is CASSFLAGGEEKLFF. The CDR3 nucleotides read TGTGCCAGCAGCTTCCTGGCAGGGGGGGAAGAAAAACTGTTTTTT.

V gene TRBV19 combines with J gene TRBJ2-7, with a weak D call TRBD1 (5 bases). V was pared by 3 bases and J by 5 bases, with 17 bases between. Germline assignment: CDR1 LNHDA and CDR2 SQIVND (reference sequence). This CDR3 contains 15 residues. This CDR3 is CASSISGAGSHEQYF. The DNA for the CDR3 is TGTGCCAGTAGTATTTCTGGGGCAGGGTCCCACGAGCAGTACTTC.

The gene calls are TRBV19 and TRBJ2-2; tentatively, D is TRBD1 (5 bases). CDR1 is LNHDA and CDR2 is SQIVND in the germline V gene (reference sequence). Trimming took 4 bases from V and 0 from J, leaving 9 bases between them. The CDR3 has 15 amino acids. This chain's CDR3 is CASSRGRSNTGELFF. CDR3 coding DNA: TGTGCCAGTAGTAGGGGCCGCTCGAACACCGGGGAGCTGTTTTTT.

This clone is labeled medium-sized. This chain links TRBV9 with TRBJ1-1; 8 bases align to TRBD1. CDR3 length: 14 residues. Germline V CDR1 and CDR2: SGDLS, YYNGEE. The V gene end was trimmed by 3 bases and the J gene end by 6 bases; junction bases not matched to a gene: 7. CDR3 nucleotide sequence: TGTGCCAGCAGCGGGACAGGGAAGGAGGCTGAAGCTTTCTTT. Amino acid sequence: CASSGTGKEAEAFF.

This clone was observed a few times. V gene TRBV30 combines with J gene TRBJ1-3; 8 bases are shared with TRBD1. The V segment lost 3 bases and the J segment 0 bases; nucleotides outside the gene matches: 7. Germline assignment: CDR1 GTSNPN and CDR2 SVGIG (reference sequence). The CDR3 is 16 amino acids. The CDR3 bases are TGTGCCTGGAGGCCTCTGGGACAGGACTCTGGAAACACCATATATTTT. The encoded protein is CAWRPLGQDSGNTIYF.

The chain combines TRBV6-8 with TRBJ1-2; a possible D gene is TRBD1 (6 bases). Germline values: CDR1 MNHGY, CDR2 SAAAGT. This CDR3 has 14 residues. Trimming stripped 2 bases from V and 6 bases from J, with 13 bases between. The CDR3 DNA reads TGTGCCAGCAGTTACATGGGGGGCGCGAATGGCTACACCTTC. It encodes CASSYMGGANGYTF.

The V and J genes are TRBV2 and TRBJ1-1; 7 bases match TRBD1. Germline V gene sequence: CDR1 SNHLY, CDR2 FYNNEI. The V segment lost 5 bases and the J segment 3 bases; nucleotides outside the gene matches: 6. There are 14 residues in the CDR3. The CDR3 here is CASSKQGLDTEAFF. The CDR3 DNA sequence: TGTGCCAGCAGTAAACAGGGGTTGGACACTGAAGCTTTCTTT.

This clone was seen a few times. V usage is TRBV6-8 and J usage is TRBJ2-3; TRBD1 aligns across 9 bases. V gave up 11 bases and J gave up 3 bases; unmatched junction bases: 3. Germline V gene sequence: CDR1 MNHGY, CDR2 SAAAGT. The CDR3 extends over 12 amino acids. This chain's CDR3 is CASGQGTDTQYF. The CDR3, as DNA: TGTGCCTCGGGACAGGGAACAGATACGCAGTATTTT.

This clone appeared a few times. The gene calls are TRBV19 and TRBJ2-2; a weak D match, TRBD2 (7 bases). The germline V gene encodes CDR1 LNHDA and CDR2 SQIVND (reference sequence). This CDR3 is 18 amino acids long. V lost 0 bases to trimming and J lost 8 bases, with 22 bases between them. CDR3 sequence: CASSIDSEGGVRLGELFF. The CDR3 nucleotides read TGTGCCAGTAGTATAGATTCTGAAGGGGGGGTCAGATTAGGGGAGCTGTTTTTT.

The gene calls are TRBV11-3 and TRBJ2-1; D is possibly TRBD1 (6 bases). Per germline, CDR1 SGHNT and CDR2 YENEEA. V shed 1 base and J shed 8 bases, with 18 bases lying between them. The CDR3 has 16 residues. CDR3 loop: CASSLVAPRGEYEQFF. CDR3 in DNA: TGTGCCAGCAGCTTAGTCGCGCCCAGGGGCGAGTATGAGCAGTTCTTC.

Sample share makes this clone large. The V gene is TRBV30, the J gene TRBJ2-3, with 8 bases lining up with TRBD1. Per the germline V gene, CDR1 is GTSNPN and CDR2 is SVGIG (reference sequence). The CDR3 contains 14 residues. Losses at the gene ends were 3 bases for V and 7 bases for J; bases not matched to a gene: 9. This CDR3 is CAWSQGTGLHTQYF. Here the CDR3 DNA reads TGTGCCTGGAGCCAGGGGACAGGCCTCCATACGCAGTATTTT.

This clone has a handful of counts. The genes are TRBV6-8 and TRBJ2-5; tentatively, D is TRBD2 (7 bases). The V end was cut by 9 bases, the J end by 5 bases, with 25 bases between. This CDR3 spans 16 amino acids. The germline V gene has CDR1 MNHGY and CDR2 SAAAGT. The chain's CDR3 is CASSNWGGLEAETQYF. CDR3 DNA: TGTGCCAGTTCAAATTGGGGGGGCCTGGAAGCGGAGACCCAGTACTTC.

This clone showed up just a few times. The rearrangement joins TRBV6-8 to TRBJ1-4; 10 bases fit TRBD1. Germline loops: CDR1 MNHGY, CDR2 SAAAGT. The CDR3 sequence is 15 residues long. The V and J ends lost 0 bases and 7 bases, in that order; junction bases with no gene match: 2. Here the CDR3 DNA reads TGTGCCAGCAGTTACTCGACAGGGGGCTTTGAAAAACTGTTTTTT. Its protein product is CASSYSTGGFEKLFF.